Presented here are 15 T cell receptor beta chains from one specimen sequenced in a study of blood T cell repertoires in COVID-19. Sequencing used immunoSEQ multiplex PCR; TCRdb keeps in-frame clones, though not all of them. This table has over 70,000 clones, approximately 85% appearing once. Specimen: peripheral blood. The receptors here all came from a man older than 75 with acute or convalescent COVID-19.

The chain recombines TRBV18 with TRBJ1-1; 7 bases are shared with TRBD1. Germline CDR1 is KGHSH and CDR2 is LQKENI. V lost 2 bases and J lost 1; bases outside the gene matches: 7. This CDR3 contains 16 residues. CDR3 bases: TGTGCCAGCTCACCAATACTGACAGGGAGGAACACTGAAGCTTTCTTT. Its translation is CASSPILTGRNTEAFF.

CDR3 protein: CASSSFRQDTQYF. The CDR3 DNA sequence: TGTGCCAGCAGTTCCTTTCGCCAGGATACGCAGTATTTT. The chain has TRBV6-2 or TRBV6-3 and TRBJ2-3; D unclear. Germline V gene sequence: CDR1 MNHEY, CDR2 SVGEGT. Trimming stripped 4 bases from V and 6 bases from J, with 11 bases between. The CDR3 sequence is 13 residues long.

This rearrangement joins TRBV5-1 to TRBJ1-1, with 7 positions matching TRBD1. This CDR3 comprises 15 residues. Germline CDR1 reads SGHRS; CDR2 reads YFSETQ. The V gene end was trimmed by 7 bases and the J gene end by 1 base; junction bases not matched to a gene: 10. CDR3 DNA sequence: TGCGCCAGCTTCCTCGGAGGGACAGCGAACACTGAAGCTTTCTTT. As protein: CASFLGGTANTEAFF.

The chain is built from TRBV5-1 and TRBJ2-5, with 9 bases that match TRBD1. CDR1 and CDR2 from the germline V gene are SGHRS and YFSETQ. The V and J ends lost 2 bases and 4 bases, in that order; junction bases with no gene match: 6. The CDR3 length is 15 residues. The DNA of the CDR3 is TGCGCCAGCAGCTTACAGGGGGCAGCGGGAGAGACCCAGTACTTC. Residues: CASSLQGAAGETQYF.

This chain connects TRBV29-1 to TRBJ1-1, with D perhaps TRBD1 (6 bases). CDR1 is SQVTM and CDR2 is ANQGSEA in the germline V gene. The CDR3 covers 13 residues. Trimming took off 5 bases at V and 1 base at J, with 11 bases between the two ends. The CDR3 loop reads CSVFGGTNTEAFF. CDR3 in DNA: TGCAGCGTTTTTGGGGGCACGAACACTGAAGCTTTCTTT.

The chain links TRBV29-1 to TRBJ2-1, with 15 bases identical to TRBD2. V dropped 5 bases and J dropped 5; count of bases not matched to a gene: 7. The length of the CDR3 is 16 residues. CDR1 and CDR2 (germline): SQVTM, ANQGSEA. The CDR3 coding sequence is TGCAGCGTTCCGGGACTAGCGGGGGGAAGTCACAATGAGCAGTTCTTC. As protein: CSVPGLAGGSHNEQFF.

This chain joins TRBV16 and TRBJ1-2; D is ambiguous. Germline CDR1 KGHSY, CDR2 FQNENV. CDR3 size: 15 residues. V was trimmed by 4 bases and J by 2 bases, leaving 14 bases between them. CDR3 loop: CASSPRGSSNYGYTF. CDR3 coding DNA: TGTGCCAGCAGCCCTCGTGGGAGCTCAAACTATGGCTACACCTTC.

This sequence joins TRBV4-1 and TRBJ2-7; 11 nucleotides align to TRBD2. The V and J ends lost 4 bases and 3 bases, in that order; junction bases with no gene match: 5. Germline assignment: CDR1 MGHRA and CDR2 YSYEKL. The CDR3 runs 15 residues. Here the CDR3 reads CASSLGTSGIYEQYF. The CDR3 DNA follows: TGCGCCAGCAGCCTCGGGACTAGCGGAATCTACGAGCAGTACTTC.

CDR3 amino acids: CASKGLQELGSPLHF. In DNA, the CDR3 is TGTGCCAGTAAGGGGCTACAGGAACTTGGTTCACCCCTCCACTTT. This sequence joins TRBV19 and TRBJ1-6; D is perhaps TRBD1 (5 bases). There are 15 residues in the CDR3. Germline V gene lookup returns CDR1 LNHDA and CDR2 SQIVND (reference sequence). Trimming took off 7 bases at V and 9 bases at J, with 19 bases between the two ends. The full variable domain, in which reference TRBV19 and TRBJ1-6 provide the parts outside the CDR3, is DGGITQSPKYLFRKEGQNVTLSCEQNLNHDAMYWYRQDPGQGLRLIYYSQIVNDFQKGDIAEGYSVSREKKESFPLTVTSAQKNPTAFYLCASKGLQELGSPLHFGNGTRLTVT.

The chain joins TRBV4-3 to TRBJ2-5; 7 nucleotides align to TRBD1. Germline lookup yields CDR1 LGHNA and CDR2 YSLEER. With 0 bases clipped from V and 0 bases from J, the junction kept 7 bases outside the gene matches. The CDR3 consists of 17 residues. The CDR3 nucleotides are TGCGCCAGCAGCCAAGATCGGACAGGAAGGTACCAAGAGACCCAGTACTTC. Its protein is CASSQDRTGRYQETQYF.

The genes are TRBV25-1 and TRBJ1-1; possible D gene TRBD1, 5 bases. The V gene lost 2 bases and the J gene lost 3 bases, with 19 bases spanning the gap. Germline lookup yields CDR1 MGHDK and CDR2 SYGVNS. The CDR3 spans 17 residues. CDR3 sequence reads: CASSEMVTAGGDTEAFF. DNA of the CDR3: TGTGCCAGCAGTGAAATGGTAACAGCCGGAGGGGACACTGAAGCTTTCTTT. Filled out from reference TRBV25-1 and TRBJ1-1, the complete variable domain reads EADIYQTPRYLVIGTGKKITLECSQTMGHDKMYWYQQDPGMELHLIHYSYGVNSTEKGDLSSESTVSRIRTEHFPLTLESARPSHTSQYLCASSEMVTAGGDTEAFFGQGTRLTVV.

The gene calls are TRBV2 and TRBJ2-3, with 7 positions matching TRBD2. The CDR3 loop spans 17 amino acids. The V and J ends lost 4 bases and 2 bases, in that order; junction bases with no gene match: 12. Germline V gene data show CDR1 as SNHLY and CDR2 as FYNNEI. The CDR3 loop is CASSGNYWEGTTDTQYF. DNA of the CDR3: TGTGCCAGCAGTGGTAATTATTGGGAGGGTACCACAGATACGCAGTATTTT.

This clone is a singleton in its sample. V usage is TRBV4-3 and J usage is TRBJ2-4, with 7 nucleotides matching TRBD1. The germline CDR1 and CDR2 sequences are LGHNA and YSLEER. The trim removed 0 bases at V and 0 bases at J, leaving 11 bases unmatched. The CDR3 consists of 19 residues. This CDR3 is CASSQESGQAHLAKNIQYF. CDR3 coding DNA: TGCGCCAGCAGCCAAGAATCAGGACAGGCTCACCTAGCCAAAAACATTCAGTACTTC.

The chain is built from TRBV4-1 and TRBJ2-3, with D hard to call. V lost 4 bases, J lost 1 base, and 18 bases lay in between. In germline, CDR1 is MGHRA, CDR2 YSYEKL. The CDR3 runs to 17 residues. The chain's CDR3 is CASSPPPLAVGTDTQYF. The CDR3 nucleotides are TGCGCCAGCAGCCCGCCCCCGTTAGCTGTCGGCACAGATACGCAGTATTTT.

The J gene is TRBJ2-1, the V gene TRBV5-1; D is perhaps TRBD1 (6 bases). CDR1 and CDR2 (germline): SGHRS, YFSETQ. Trimming pared 6 bases from V and 4 bases from J, leaving 14 bases between. The length of the CDR3 is 14 residues. The CDR3, as DNA: TGCGCCAGCACTCCAGGACAGAGTTACAATGAGCAGTTCTTC. This sequence encodes CASTPGQSYNEQFF.